The T cell receptor (beta chain) described here comes from a study of regulatory and conventional T cells in RAG deficiency. V was clipped by 0 bases and J by 2 bases, with 14 bases between them. The CDR3 length is 16 residues. Germline V gene sequence: CDR1 LGHNA, CDR2 YSLEER. The study's findings and limits: Omenn patients showed >80% Treg-Tconv overlap and shorter CDR3 lengths.

Comment on this clone: Its antigen is unknown.

Here immunoSEQ multiplex PCR was the method, and the copy in TCRdb shows in-frame clones only, minus some. The sample records roughly 30,000 clones, 90% to 97% being singletons. Conventional CD4+ T cells were sorted from blood as CD25-low CD127-high cells. The sample was also reused in another study, on regulatory T cells. From that study: Amplification used 52 TRBV primers and 13 TRBJ primers.

The gene calls are TRBV4-3 and TRBJ2-7; D is unclear. Sequencing was done on a sample of CD25- CD4+ T cells sorted from blood. The receptor comes from a human donor in good health. The CDR3 spells CASSQDSVAAPYEQYF. The CDR3 DNA sequence: TGCGCCAGCAGCCAAGATTCGGTCGCGGCCCCCTACGAGCAGTACTTC.